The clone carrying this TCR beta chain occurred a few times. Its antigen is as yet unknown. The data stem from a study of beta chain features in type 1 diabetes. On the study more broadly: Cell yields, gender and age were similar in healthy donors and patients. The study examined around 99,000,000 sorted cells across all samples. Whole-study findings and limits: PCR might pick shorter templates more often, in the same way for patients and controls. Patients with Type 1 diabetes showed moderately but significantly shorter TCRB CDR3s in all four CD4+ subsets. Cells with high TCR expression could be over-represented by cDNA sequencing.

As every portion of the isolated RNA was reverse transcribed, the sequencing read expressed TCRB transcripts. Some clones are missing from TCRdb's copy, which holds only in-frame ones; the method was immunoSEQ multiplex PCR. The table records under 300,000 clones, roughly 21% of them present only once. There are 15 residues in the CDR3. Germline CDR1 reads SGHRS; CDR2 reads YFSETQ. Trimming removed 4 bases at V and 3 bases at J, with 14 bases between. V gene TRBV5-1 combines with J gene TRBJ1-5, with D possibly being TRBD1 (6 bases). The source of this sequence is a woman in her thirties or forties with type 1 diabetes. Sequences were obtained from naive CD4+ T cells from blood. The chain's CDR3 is CASSPGGRNNQPQHF. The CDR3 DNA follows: TGCGCCAGCAGCCCGGGGGGGCGTAACAATCAGCCCCAGCATTTT.